A selection of T cell receptor beta chains follows, all from one sample in a study of blood T cell repertoires in COVID-19. Repertoires were generated with immunoSEQ multiplex PCR, while TCRdb's copy carries only in-frame clones and drops some. The repertoire consists of around 290,000 clones, with about nine tenths occurring once and the leading ten covering approximately 2.4%. What was sequenced was PBMCs or T cells enriched from blood (not recorded which). The receptors derive from a woman aged 18 to 35 who had recovered from COVID-19. Each CDR3 is given with its conserved first and last residue. Fields, in order: J gene, V gene, clone size, D gene, CDR3 protein, CDR3 DNA. D genes are given only for firm matches. Size values are once, few and many counts, or a class for expanded clones, and some rows have none.

>TRBJ2-2|TRBV19|.|.
CASSIESWGPVPTGELFF
TGTGCCAGTAGTATAGAAAGTTGGGGGCCAGTACCCACCGGGGAGCTGTTTTTT
>TRBJ1-5|TRBV30|.|.
CAWSVLENQPQHF
TGTGCCTGGAGTGTATTAGAAAATCAGCCCCAGCATTTT
>TRBJ1-3|TRBV14|.|TRBD1
CASSRGSSGNTIYF
TGTGCCAGCTCCAGGGGGAGTTCTGGAAACACCATATATTTT
>TRBJ1-2|TRBV7-2|.|TRBD1
CASRRDRRVWGYTF
TGTGCCAGCAGAAGGGACAGGAGAGTATGGGGCTACACCTTC
>TRBJ1-6|TRBV19|.|.
CASAQGSANSPLHF
TGTGCCAGTGCACAGGGTTCCGCTAATTCACCCCTCCACTTT
>TRBJ1-3|TRBV29-1|once|TRBD1
CSVWDRGSGNTIYF
TGCAGCGTCTGGGACAGGGGCTCCGGAAACACCATATATTTT
>TRBJ1-1|TRBV27|.|.
CASRRGVNTEAFF
TGTGCCAGCAGGCGGGGTGTGAACACTGAAGCTTTCTTT
>TRBJ1-1|TRBV3-1/TRBV3-2|.|.
CASSQEHAGHSNTEAFF
TGTGCCAGCAGCCAAGAACACGCGGGGCATTCGAACACTGAAGCTTTCTTT
>TRBJ1-2|TRBV5-1|few|.
CASSLEGSYGYTF
TGCGCCAGCAGCTTGGAAGGGAGCTATGGCTACACCTTC
>TRBJ1-2|TRBV28|once|.
CASSPFAGKDGYTF
TGTGCCAGCAGTCCCTTTGCCGGGAAGGATGGCTACACCTTC
>TRBJ1-2|TRBV20-1|.|.
CSASEPGGVVGYTF
TGCAGTGCTAGTGAACCCGGGGGGGTGGTTGGCTACACCTTC
>TRBJ1-1|TRBV10-3|.|.
CAISESRGRVTEAFF
TGTGCCATCAGTGAGTCTCGGGGTCGAGTGACTGAAGCTTTCTTT
>TRBJ1-1|TRBV6-5|.|.
CASSYGAGGLQTEAFF
TGTGCCAGCAGTTATGGAGCCGGAGGCCTACAAACTGAAGCTTTCTTT
>TRBJ1-2|TRBV29-1|.|.
CSVYPSIGGRRLNYGYTF
TGCAGCGTTTACCCCTCCATAGGGGGACGGCGCCTCAACTATGGCTACACCTTC